This T cell receptor beta chain derives from a study of CD8 T cells in ankylosing spondylitis (dated by TCRdb to about 2017). Context from the whole study: The study profiled T cell receptor beta repertoires in healthy donors and ankylosing spondylitis patients to find disease-linked TCR variants. The full study cohort was made up of 25 ankylosing spondylitis patients and fewer than 120 healthy donors. Samples of peripheral blood were taken, and for ankylosing spondylitis patients, synovial fluid was collected as well.

CDR3 length: 18 amino acids, cysteine to phenylalanine. The CDR3 DNA has 54 bases and is translated from base 1. V and J are trimmed by 6 bases and 1 base, and the gene matches miss 17 bases of the junction. As encoded in the germline V gene, CDR1 is SQVTM while CDR2 is ANQGSEA. The sequencing machine was an Illumina HiSeq 2500. Quantitative 5'-RACE with molecular barcodes was used to prepare TCR beta libraries. From the authors' description of their analysis: A new computational method based on a probabilistic model of VDJ rearrangement was used to identify disease-linked TCR variants. Using fastp at Q25 and MiXCR, TCRdb reprocessed the public reads and kept productive beta chains. Each CDR3 protein appears once, grouped with its most common genes and DNA. It is TCRdb's table, rather than the study itself, that gives the V and J calls and clone size. Counted in this sample were 750,000 to 850,000 distinct CDR3 sequences; 10% to 15% of them appeared once. The ten largest account for about 0.49% of the sample.

Results the study describes overall, beyond this receptor: Some of the motif variants had been reported before in the synovial fluid and blood of reactive arthritis patients, a finding that suggests common disease-initiation mechanisms. A CD8+ phenotype was shown by the disease-linked clones, which were found at relatively low frequencies in peripheral blood. According to the report, matched synovial fluid samples from ankylosing spondylitis patients were significantly enriched for the disease-linked clones. Blood from ankylosing spondylitis patients appeared to be characterized by a TCR beta motif made up of under ten highly homologous amino acid variants.

As regards this clonotype: No antigen is known for it. Base quality data are lacking; no much larger clone is found one base away.

The sample taken for sequencing was blood, either unsorted or a sorted T cell fraction (not recorded which). The V and J segments used are TRBV29-1 and TRBJ2-2, and TRBD2 matches 7 of the central bases. The TCR sequence derives from a male donor with ankylosing spondylitis. The nucleotide sequence reads TGCAGCGTGATTCCCCTTTCGGCTGGCGGGGGGAACACCGGGGAGCTGTTTTTT. Its protein reads: CSVIPLSAGGGNTGELFF.